This T cell receptor beta chain was captured in a study of CD8 T cells in Susac syndrome. Study-wide context: Patients with Susac syndrome had blood drawn and were at that point therapy-naive, on corticosteroids, or on intravenous immunoglobulin alone.

TEMRA cells were enriched by FACS, while CD8+ and CD4+ T cells were obtained through a negative isolation that was performed magnetically. Findings of the study overall: Clonal expansion involving Susac CD8+ cells peaked in TEMRA cells and active patients.

Random hexamers were used to reverse transcribe roughly 0.5 to 1 ug of RNA. One entry per CDR3 protein, called by TCRdb with MiXCR from the immunoSEQ multiplex PCR reads. The sample holds around 200,000 distinct CDR3 sequences; approximately 95% are singletons and the top ten take roughly 0.15%. Trimming took 1 base from V and 0 from J, leaving 7 bases between them. Per germline, CDR1 SGHDN and CDR2 FVKESK. CDR3 length: 14 residues. With respect to this clonotype: No antigen is known for it.

This rearrangement joins TRBV14 to TRBJ2-7; the D is unclear. This receptor was taken from a human donor with Susac syndrome. Specimen: CD8+ T cells from PBMCs. The CDR3 sequence is CASSQGRSSYEQYF. CDR3 DNA: TGTGCCAGCAGCCAAGGGCGGTCCTCCTACGAGCAGTACTTC.